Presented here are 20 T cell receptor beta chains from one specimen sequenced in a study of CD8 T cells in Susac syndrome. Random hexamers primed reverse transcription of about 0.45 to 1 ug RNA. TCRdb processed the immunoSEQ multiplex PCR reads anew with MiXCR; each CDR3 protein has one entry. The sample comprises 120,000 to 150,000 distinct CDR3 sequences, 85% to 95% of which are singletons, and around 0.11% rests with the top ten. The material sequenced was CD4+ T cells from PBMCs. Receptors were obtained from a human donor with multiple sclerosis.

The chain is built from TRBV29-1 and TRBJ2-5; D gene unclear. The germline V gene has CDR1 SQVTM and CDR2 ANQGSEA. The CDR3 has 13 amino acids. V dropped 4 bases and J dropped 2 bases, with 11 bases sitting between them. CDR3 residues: CSVGHTEQETQYF. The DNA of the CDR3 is TGCAGCGTTGGTCACACCGAACAAGAGACCCAGTACTTC.

The CDR3 is CATSENLASEQFF. CDR3 coding DNA: TGTGCCACCAGTGAAAACCTAGCGTCCGAGCAGTTCTTC. The chain is built from TRBV24-1 and TRBJ2-1, with D perhaps TRBD2 (6 bases). The CDR3 has 13 residues. V dropped 4 bases and J dropped 10 bases, with 13 bases sitting between them. Germline CDR1 reads KGHDR; CDR2 reads SFDVKD.

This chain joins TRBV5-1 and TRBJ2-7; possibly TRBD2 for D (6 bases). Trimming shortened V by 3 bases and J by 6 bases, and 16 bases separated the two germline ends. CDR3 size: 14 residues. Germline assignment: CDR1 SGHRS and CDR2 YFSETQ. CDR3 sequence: CASSSVGGASEQYF. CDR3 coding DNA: TGCGCCAGCAGCTCGGTCGGAGGGGCGAGCGAGCAGTACTTC. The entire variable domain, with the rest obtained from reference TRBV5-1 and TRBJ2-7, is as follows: KAGVTQTPRYLIKTRGQQVTLSCSPISGHRSVSWYQQTPGQGLQFLFEYFSETQRNKGNFPGRFSGRQFSNSRSEMNVSTLELGDSALYLCASSSVGGASEQYFGPGTRLTVT.

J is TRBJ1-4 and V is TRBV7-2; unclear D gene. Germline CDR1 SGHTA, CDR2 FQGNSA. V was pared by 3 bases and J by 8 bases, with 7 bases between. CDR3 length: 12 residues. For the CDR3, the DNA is TGTGCCAGCAGCTTCGTGACCGAAAAACTGTTTTTT. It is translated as CASSFVTEKLFF.

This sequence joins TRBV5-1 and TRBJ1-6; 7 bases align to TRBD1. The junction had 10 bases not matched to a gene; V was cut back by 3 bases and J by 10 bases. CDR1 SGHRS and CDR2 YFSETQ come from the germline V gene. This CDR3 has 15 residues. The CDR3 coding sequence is TGCGCCAGCAGCTCTTCCTTAGGGACAGCCTCACCCCTCCACTTT. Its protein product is CASSSSLGTASPLHF. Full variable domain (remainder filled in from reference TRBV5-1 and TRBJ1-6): KAGVTQTPRYLIKTRGQQVTLSCSPISGHRSVSWYQQTPGQGLQFLFEYFSETQRNKGNFPGRFSGRQFSNSRSEMNVSTLELGDSALYLCASSSSLGTASPLHFGNGTRLTVT.

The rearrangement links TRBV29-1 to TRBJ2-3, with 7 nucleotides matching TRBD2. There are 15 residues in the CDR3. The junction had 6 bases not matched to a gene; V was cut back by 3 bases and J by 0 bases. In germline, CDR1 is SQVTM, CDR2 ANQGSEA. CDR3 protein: CSVDQRGVSTDTQYF. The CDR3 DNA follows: TGCAGCGTTGATCAGCGGGGCGTTAGCACAGATACGCAGTATTTT.

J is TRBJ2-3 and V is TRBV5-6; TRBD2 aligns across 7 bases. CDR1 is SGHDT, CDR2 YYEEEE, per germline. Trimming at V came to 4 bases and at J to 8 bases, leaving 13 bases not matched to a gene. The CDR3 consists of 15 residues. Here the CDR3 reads CASSRPLREVGTQYF. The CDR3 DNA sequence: TGTGCCAGCAGCCGGCCTTTACGGGAGGTTGGTACGCAGTATTTT.

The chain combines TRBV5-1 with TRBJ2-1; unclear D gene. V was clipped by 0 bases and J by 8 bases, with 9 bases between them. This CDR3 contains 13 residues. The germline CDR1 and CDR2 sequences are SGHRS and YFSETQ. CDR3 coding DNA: TGCGCCAGCAGCTTGGAGTGGCAGTATGAGCAGTTCTTC. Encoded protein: CASSLEWQYEQFF.

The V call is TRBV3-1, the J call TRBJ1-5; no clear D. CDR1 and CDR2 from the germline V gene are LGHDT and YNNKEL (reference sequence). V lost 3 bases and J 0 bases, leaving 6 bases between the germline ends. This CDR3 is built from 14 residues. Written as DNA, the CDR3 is TGTGCCAGCAGCCAGGGGAATAGCAATCAGCCCCAGCATTTT. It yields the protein CASSQGNSNQPQHF.

CDR3 amino acids: CASRSHGASSYEQYF. The DNA for the CDR3 is TGTGCCAGCAGGTCACACGGGGCGAGCTCCTACGAGCAGTACTTC. The J gene is TRBJ2-7, the V gene TRBV12-3 or TRBV12-4, with D possibly called TRBD1 or TRBD2 (5 bases each). There are 15 residues in the CDR3. V was trimmed by 6 bases and J by 0 bases, leaving 15 bases between them.

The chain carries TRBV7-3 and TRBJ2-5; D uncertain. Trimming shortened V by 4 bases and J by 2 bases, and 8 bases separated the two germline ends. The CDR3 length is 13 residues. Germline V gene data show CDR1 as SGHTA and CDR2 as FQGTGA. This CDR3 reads CASSSAGQETQYF. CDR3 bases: TGTGCCAGCAGCTCCGCCGGTCAAGAGACCCAGTACTTC.

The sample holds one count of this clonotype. The CDR3 coding sequence is TGTGCCAGCTCACTTCTGGACGGGGGCTTTGAGACCCAGTACTTC. Translating gives CASSLLDGGFETQYF. This chain links TRBV18 with TRBJ2-5; either TRBD1 or TRBD2 may supply D (6 bases each). The CDR3 totals 15 residues. CDR1 is KGHSH and CDR2 is LQKENI in the germline V gene. The V end was cut by 4 bases, the J end by 5 bases, with 17 bases between.

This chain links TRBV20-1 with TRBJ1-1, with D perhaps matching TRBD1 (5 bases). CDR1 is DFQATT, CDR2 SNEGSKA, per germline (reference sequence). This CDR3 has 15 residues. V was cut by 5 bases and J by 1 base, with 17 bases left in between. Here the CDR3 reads CSAETLLDRNTEAFF. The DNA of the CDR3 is TGCAGTGCTGAAACCCTCCTAGACAGGAACACTGAAGCTTTCTTT.

The CDR3 spells CASSLAGRGYEQYF. The CDR3 coding sequence is TGTGCCAGCAGCTTGGCTGGCAGGGGGTACGAGCAGTACTTC. The chain links TRBV5-6 to TRBJ2-7; 7 bases map to TRBD1. The CDR3 is made up of 14 amino acids. Germline V CDR1 and CDR2: SGHDT, YYEEEE. J gave up 4 bases and V 0 bases, and 4 bases lay outside the gene matches.

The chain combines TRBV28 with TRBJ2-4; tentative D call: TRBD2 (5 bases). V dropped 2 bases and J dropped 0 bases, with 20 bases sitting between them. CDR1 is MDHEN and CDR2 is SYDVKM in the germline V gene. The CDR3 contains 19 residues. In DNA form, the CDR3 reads TGTGCCAGCAGTTTAGAGCCGGGGTTGAATACGCTAGCCAAAAACATTCAGTACTTC. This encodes CASSLEPGLNTLAKNIQYF.

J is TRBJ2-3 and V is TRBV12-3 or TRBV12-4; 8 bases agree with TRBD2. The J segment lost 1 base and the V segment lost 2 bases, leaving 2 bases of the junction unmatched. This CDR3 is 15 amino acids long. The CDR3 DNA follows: TGTGCCAGCAGTTTAAGTAGCGGGGGCACAGATACGCAGTATTTT. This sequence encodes CASSLSSGGTDTQYF.

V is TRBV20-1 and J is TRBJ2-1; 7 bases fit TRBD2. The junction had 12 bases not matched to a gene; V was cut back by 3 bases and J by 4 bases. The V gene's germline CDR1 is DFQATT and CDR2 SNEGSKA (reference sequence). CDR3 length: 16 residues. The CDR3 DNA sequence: TGCAGTGCTAGGGCGGCTAGCGGACCCTATTACAATGAGCAGTTCTTC. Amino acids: CSARAASGPYYNEQFF.

The CDR3 here is CASSLLAGSDEQYF. The CDR3 DNA is TGTGCCAGCAGCTTACTAGCGGGAAGCGACGAGCAGTACTTC. The V gene is TRBV7-3, the J gene TRBJ2-7, with TRBD2 identical over 9 bases. This CDR3 comprises 14 residues. Trimming took 2 bases from V and 5 from J; bases not matched to a gene: 4. Looked up from germline, CDR1 is SGHTA and CDR2 is FQGTGA.

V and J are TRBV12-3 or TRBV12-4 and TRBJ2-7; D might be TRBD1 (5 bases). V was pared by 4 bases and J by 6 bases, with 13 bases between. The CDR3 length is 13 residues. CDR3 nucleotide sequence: TGTGCCAGCAGTTATCAGGGTTCCCCCGAGCAGTACTTC. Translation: CASSYQGSPEQYF.

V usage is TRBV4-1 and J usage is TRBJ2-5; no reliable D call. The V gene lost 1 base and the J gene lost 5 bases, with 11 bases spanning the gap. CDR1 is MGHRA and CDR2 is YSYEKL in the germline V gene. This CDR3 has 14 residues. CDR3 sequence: CASSQANSWETQYF. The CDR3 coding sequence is TGCGCCAGCAGCCAAGCGAACTCCTGGGAGACCCAGTACTTC.